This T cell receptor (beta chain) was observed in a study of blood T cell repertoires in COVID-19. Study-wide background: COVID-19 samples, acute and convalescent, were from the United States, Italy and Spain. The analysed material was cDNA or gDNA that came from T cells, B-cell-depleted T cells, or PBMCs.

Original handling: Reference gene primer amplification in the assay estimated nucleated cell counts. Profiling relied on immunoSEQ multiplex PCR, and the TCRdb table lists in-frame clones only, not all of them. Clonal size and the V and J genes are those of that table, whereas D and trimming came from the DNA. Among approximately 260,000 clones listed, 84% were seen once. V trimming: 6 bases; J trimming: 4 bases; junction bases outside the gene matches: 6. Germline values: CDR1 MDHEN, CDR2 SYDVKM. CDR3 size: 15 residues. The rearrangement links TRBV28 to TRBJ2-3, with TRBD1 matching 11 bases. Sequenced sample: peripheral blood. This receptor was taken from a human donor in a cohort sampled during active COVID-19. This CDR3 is CASSQGTGGPDTQYF. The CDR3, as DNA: TGTGCCAGCAGCCAAGGGACAGGGGGTCCAGATACGCAGTATTTT.